Listed below are T cell receptor beta chains from one sample, sequenced in a study of blood T cell repertoires in COVID-19. Clones were sequenced by immunoSEQ multiplex PCR, and TCRdb holds only the in-frame ones, with some missing. The sample has approximately 220,000 clones; roughly 86% are singletons. The material sequenced was peripheral blood. These receptors all come from a man between 60 and 75 years old with acute or convalescent COVID-19. The CDR3 runs from the conserved cysteine through the conserved F or W.

V	J	CDR3
TRBV27	TRBJ2-5	CASSFDRVETQYF
TRBV19	TRBJ2-7	CASSIQGPYEQYF
TRBV6-8	TRBJ2-2	CASSATGSGELFF
TRBV6-5	TRBJ2-1	CASMGYGGSYNEQFF
TRBV28	TRBJ1-2	CASRPRQPNLDYGYTF
TRBV4-3	TRBJ2-1	CASSQDAQSGQFF
TRBV7-3	TRBJ1-6	CASSLTSMGRNSPLHF
TRBV10-3	TRBJ2-3	CAISESSRRFRTDTQYF
TRBV7-3	TRBJ1-2	CASSLSHRDGYTF
TRBV7-2	TRBJ2-1	CASSSNLRNEQFF
TRBV7-9	TRBJ2-1	CASSSERGRNEQFF
TRBV21-1	TRBJ1-1	CASSSSGTGDTEAFF
TRBV11-3	TRBJ2-3	CASSPGGKVDTQYF
TRBV7-2	TRBJ2-4	CASSPSRGGRENIQYF
TRBV19	TRBJ2-1	CASRTASGAYNEQFF
TRBV6-1	TRBJ1-1	CASSEERQGVAFF
TRBV5-4	TRBJ2-3	CASSWWLQGTFSTDTQYF
TRBV2	TRBJ2-1	CASSQSGTGEFF
TRBV15	TRBJ2-2	CATSRPPSGGETGELFF
TRBV5-4	TRBJ1-2	CASSSDRGNYGYTF
TRBV18	TRBJ2-7	CASSLMGSGDRGPSEQYF
TRBV18	TRBJ2-7	CASSPPGLAGGLSYEQYF
TRBV19	TRBJ1-2	CATKDRGKEDGYTF
TRBV5-4	TRBJ2-7	CASRSQRPGIHEQYF
TRBV28	TRBJ1-5	CASSEATGLNNQPQHF
TRBV27	TRBJ2-7	CASRNVGGGTYEQYF
TRBV11-2	TRBJ1-3	CASSLSFPTGGNTIYF
TRBV9	TRBJ2-7	CASSVESSSYEQYF
TRBV18	TRBJ2-1	CASSRTSGVNEQFF
TRBV4-3	TRBJ2-1	CASSQDPGGLGADEQFF
TRBV18	TRBJ1-6	CASSPTSRGLNSPLHF
TRBV30	TRBJ2-3	CAWSTSRVPSTDTQYF
TRBV19	TRBJ1-5	CASSMGGQGKGQPQHF
TRBV9	TRBJ2-5	CASSVADRSPLQETQYF
TRBV5-1	TRBJ2-2	CASSLTGQGLGWGTGELFF
TRBV7-2	TRBJ1-5	CASSLGTGQGAGQPQHF
TRBV19	TRBJ1-3	CASSMIGQGLSGNTIYF
TRBV19	TRBJ1-1	CASGLFNTEAFF
TRBV27	TRBJ2-3	CASSLYSAGGPVYGTDTQYF
TRBV5-4	TRBJ2-3	CASSQGLAADTQYF
TRBV19	TRBJ2-1	CASSRGTDYNEQFF
TRBV5-1	TRBJ2-2	CASSWTGTPNTGELFF
TRBV7-9	TRBJ1-1	CASSLANRVVTEAFF
TRBV3-1/TRBV3-2	TRBJ1-2	CASSQDGGGYTF
TRBV5-1	TRBJ2-7	CASSLAPGTGFSYEQYF
TRBV12-3/TRBV12-4	TRBJ2-1	CASSNVNEQFF
TRBV4-1	TRBJ1-2	CASSLAMGGSPSWLNGYTF
TRBV3-1/TRBV3-2	TRBJ1-5	CASSPQPGNQPQHF
TRBV4-1	TRBJ2-2	CASSQDRGGANTGELFF